This T cell receptor beta chain was profiled in a study of molecular identifiers for immune sequencing clone quantification. Sorting was used to obtain naive CD8 T cells (CD8+CD4-CCR7+CD45RA+). Findings and limits, study-wide: Clones with over 20 RNA copies captured over 98% of effector molecules but under 1% of naive ones.

The CDR3 sequence is 13 residues long. Germline CDR1 is DFQATT and CDR2 is SNEGSKA (reference sequence). Trimming removed 6 bases at V and 0 bases at J, with 9 bases between. Previously described methods and listed TCR primers were used for bulk TCR libraries. TCRdb called the PCR reads again in MiXCR, with one record for every CDR3 protein. In the table there are fewer than 350,000 distinct CDR3 sequences, roughly a fifth of which are singletons. This clonotype was seen many times. The antigen remains undetermined. The chain recombines TRBV20-1 with TRBJ2-4; maybe TRBD2 (5 bases). This receptor was taken from a human donor in good health. Some libraries in this study had Jurkat cell RNA spiked in. The sequenced sample consisted of naive CD8+ T cells from blood, with Jurkat cell RNA spiked in. Subset indicated: FACS-sorted CD8+CD4-CCR7+CD45RA+ naive T cells. CDR3 nucleotides: TGCAGTGCAAGCGGAACAGCCAAAAACATTCAGTACTTC. This translates into CSASGTAKNIQYF.